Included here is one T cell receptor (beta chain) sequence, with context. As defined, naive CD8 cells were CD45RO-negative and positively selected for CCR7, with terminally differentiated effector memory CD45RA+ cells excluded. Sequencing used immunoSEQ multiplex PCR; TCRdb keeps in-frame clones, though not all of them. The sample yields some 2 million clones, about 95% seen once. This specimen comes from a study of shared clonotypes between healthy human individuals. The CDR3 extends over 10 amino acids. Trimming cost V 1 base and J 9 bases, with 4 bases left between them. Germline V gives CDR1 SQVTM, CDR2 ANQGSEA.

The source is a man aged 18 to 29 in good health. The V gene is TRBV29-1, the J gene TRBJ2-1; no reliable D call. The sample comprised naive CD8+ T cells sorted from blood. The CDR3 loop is CSVEVGEQFF. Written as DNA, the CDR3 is TGCAGCGTTGAAGTGGGTGAGCAGTTCTTC.